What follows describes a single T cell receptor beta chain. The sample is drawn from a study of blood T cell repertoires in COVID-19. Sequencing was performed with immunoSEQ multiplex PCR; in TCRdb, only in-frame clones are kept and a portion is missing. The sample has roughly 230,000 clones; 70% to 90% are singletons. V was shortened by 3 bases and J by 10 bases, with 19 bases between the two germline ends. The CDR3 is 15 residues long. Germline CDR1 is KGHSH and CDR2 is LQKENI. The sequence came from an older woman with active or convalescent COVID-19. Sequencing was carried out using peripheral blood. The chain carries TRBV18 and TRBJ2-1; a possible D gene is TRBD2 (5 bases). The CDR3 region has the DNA TGTGCCAGCTCACCGGTGGGAGAGGGCACAATGGAGCAGTTCTTC. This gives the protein CASSPVGEGTMEQFF. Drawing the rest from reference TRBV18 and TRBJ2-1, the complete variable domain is NAGVMQNPRHLVRRRGQEARLRCSPMKGHSHVYWYRQLPEEGLKFMVYLQKENIIDESGMPKERFSAEFPKEGPSILRIQQVVRGDSAAYFCASSPVGEGTMEQFFGPGTRLTVL.